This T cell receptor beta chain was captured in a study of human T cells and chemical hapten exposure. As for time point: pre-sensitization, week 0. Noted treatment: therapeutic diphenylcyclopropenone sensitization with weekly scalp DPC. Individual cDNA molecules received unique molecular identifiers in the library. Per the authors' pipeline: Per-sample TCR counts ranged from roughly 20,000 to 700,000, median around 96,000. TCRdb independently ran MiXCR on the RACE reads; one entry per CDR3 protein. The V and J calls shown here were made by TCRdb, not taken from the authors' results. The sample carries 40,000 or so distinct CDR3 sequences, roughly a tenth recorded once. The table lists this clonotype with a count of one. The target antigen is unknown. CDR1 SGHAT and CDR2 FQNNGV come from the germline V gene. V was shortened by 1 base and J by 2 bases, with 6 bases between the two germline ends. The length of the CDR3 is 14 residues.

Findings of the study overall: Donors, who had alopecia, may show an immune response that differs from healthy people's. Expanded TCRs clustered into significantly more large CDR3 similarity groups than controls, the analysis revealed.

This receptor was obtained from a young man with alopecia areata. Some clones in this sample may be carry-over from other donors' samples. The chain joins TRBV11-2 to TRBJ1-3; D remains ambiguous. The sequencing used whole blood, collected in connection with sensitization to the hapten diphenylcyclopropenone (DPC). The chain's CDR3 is CASSLGLTGNTIYF. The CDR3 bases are TGTGCCAGCAGCTTAGGGCTTACTGGAAACACCATATATTTT.